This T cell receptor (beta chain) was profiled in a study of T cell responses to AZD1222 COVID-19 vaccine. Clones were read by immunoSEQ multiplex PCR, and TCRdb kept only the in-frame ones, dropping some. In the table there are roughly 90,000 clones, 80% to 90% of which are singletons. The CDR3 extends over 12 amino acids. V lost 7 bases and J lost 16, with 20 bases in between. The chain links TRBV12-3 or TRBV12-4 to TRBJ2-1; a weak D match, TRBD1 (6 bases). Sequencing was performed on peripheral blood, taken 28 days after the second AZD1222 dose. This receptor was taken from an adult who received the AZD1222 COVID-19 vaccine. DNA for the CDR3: TGTGCCAGCACCCTTCAACAGGGCCAGTTTTTCTTC. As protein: CASTLQQGQFFF.